The T cell receptor beta chain under discussion was sequenced for a study of blood T cells in healthy people across ages. Through a sample-barcoded 5' primer and a J-beta primer mix, a second PCR was run for 7 to 11 cycles. Each CDR3 protein gets one entry after TCRdb re-called the 5' RACE reads with MiXCR. This repertoire shows 550,000 to 700,000 distinct CDR3 sequences, 27% found once; its top ten account for around 18%. As concerns this clonotype: The antigen remains undetermined.

Study-wide points: Unknown donor CMV status possibly confounded expanded clonotype changes.

CDR3 length equals 16 residues. Germline-derived CDR1 and CDR2 are LGHNA and YNFKEQ. Between the trimmed V and J ends, which lost 8 bases and 2 bases, there was a span of 21 bases. The receptor was derived from a woman in her 70s in good health. The rearrangement uses TRBV4-2 and TRBJ2-5; TRBD1 might be the D (6 bases). What was sequenced was blood. The CDR3 loop is CASAQSHGQPQETQYF. In DNA form, the CDR3 reads TGTGCCAGCGCACAATCGCATGGACAGCCTCAAGAGACCCAGTACTTC.